The clone carrying this TCR beta chain has at least ten counts. The source of the sample is a study of T cells in Graves' hyperthyroidism and ophthalmopathy. Looking at the study overall: Once the initial diagnosis was made, peripheral blood was obtained before any treatment.

J was trimmed by 1 base and V by 4 bases; bases with no gene match: 6. This CDR3 is 15 amino acids long. The germline V gene encodes CDR1 SGHVS and CDR2 FNYEAQ. RNA transcripts yielded amplified TCR beta CDR3 regions. In the first-round RT-PCR of the TCR CDR3, the HTBI primer set was used. MiXCR, run by TCRdb on the multiplex PCR reads, gives a single entry per CDR3 protein. This repertoire shows 250,000 or so distinct CDR3 sequences, nearly 15% found once; its top ten account for over 30%. Sequencing was done on a sample of blood. The chain couples TRBV7-6 to TRBJ2-5; 7 bases align to TRBD2. The sequence came from a woman between 45 and 65 years old with Graves' hyperthyroidism that later progressed to Graves' ophthalmopathy. CDR3 nucleotides: TGTGCCAGCAGCTCGCCACTAGCGACCCAAGAGACCCAGTACTTC. Protein product: CASSSPLATQETQYF.